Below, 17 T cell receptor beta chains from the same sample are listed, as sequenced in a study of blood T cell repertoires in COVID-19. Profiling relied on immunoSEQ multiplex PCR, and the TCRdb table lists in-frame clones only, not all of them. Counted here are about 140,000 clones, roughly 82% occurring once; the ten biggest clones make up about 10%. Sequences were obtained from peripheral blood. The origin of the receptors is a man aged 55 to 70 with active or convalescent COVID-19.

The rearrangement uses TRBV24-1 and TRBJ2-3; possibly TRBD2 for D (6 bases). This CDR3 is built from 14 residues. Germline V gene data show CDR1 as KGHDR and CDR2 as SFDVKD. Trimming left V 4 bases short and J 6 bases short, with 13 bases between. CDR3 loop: CATSDPGLSDTQYF. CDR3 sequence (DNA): TGTGCCACCAGTGACCCGGGACTGTCGGATACGCAGTATTTT.

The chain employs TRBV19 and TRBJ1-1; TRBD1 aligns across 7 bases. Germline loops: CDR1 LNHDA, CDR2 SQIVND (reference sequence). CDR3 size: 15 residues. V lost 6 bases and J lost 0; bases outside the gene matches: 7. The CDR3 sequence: CASRRDSVMNTEAFF. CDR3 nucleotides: TGTGCCAGTAGACGGGACAGCGTCATGAACACTGAAGCTTTCTTT.

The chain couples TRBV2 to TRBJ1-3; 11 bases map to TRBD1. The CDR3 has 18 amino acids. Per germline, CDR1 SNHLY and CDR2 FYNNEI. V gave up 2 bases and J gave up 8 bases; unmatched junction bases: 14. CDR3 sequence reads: CASSEPQVGQGARDTIYF. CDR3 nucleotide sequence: TGTGCCAGCAGTGAACCCCAAGTCGGACAGGGGGCAAGAGACACCATATATTTT.

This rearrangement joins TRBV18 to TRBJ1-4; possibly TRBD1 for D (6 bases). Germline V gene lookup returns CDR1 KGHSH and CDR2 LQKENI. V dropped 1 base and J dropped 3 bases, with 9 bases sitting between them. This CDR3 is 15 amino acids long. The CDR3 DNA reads TGTGCCAGCTCACCACTGGGGGCTGCTAATGAAAAACTGTTTTTT. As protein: CASSPLGAANEKLFF.

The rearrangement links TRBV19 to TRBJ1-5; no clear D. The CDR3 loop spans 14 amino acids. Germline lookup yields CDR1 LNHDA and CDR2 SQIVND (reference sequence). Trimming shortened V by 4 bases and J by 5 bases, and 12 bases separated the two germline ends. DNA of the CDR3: TGTGCCAGTAGTAACGTAAAGAGTGATCAGCCCCAGCATTTT. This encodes CASSNVKSDQPQHF.

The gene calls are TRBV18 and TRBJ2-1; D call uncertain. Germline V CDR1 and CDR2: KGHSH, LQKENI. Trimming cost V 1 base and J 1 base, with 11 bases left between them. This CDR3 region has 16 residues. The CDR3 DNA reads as TGTGCCAGCTCACCACTTGACTCCTATTCCTACAATGAGCAGTTCTTC. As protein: CASSPLDSYSYNEQFF.

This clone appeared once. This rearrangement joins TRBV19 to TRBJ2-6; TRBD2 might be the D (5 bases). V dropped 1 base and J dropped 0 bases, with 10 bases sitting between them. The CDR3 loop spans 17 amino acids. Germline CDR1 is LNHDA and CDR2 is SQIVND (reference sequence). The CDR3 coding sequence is TGTGCCAGTAGTATAGTGAGGGTCAACTCTGGGGCCAACGTCCTGACTTTC. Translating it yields CASSIVRVNSGANVLTF. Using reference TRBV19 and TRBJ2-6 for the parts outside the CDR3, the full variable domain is DGGITQSPKYLFRKEGQNVTLSCEQNLNHDAMYWYRQDPGQGLRLIYYSQIVNDFQKGDIAEGYSVSREKKESFPLTVTSAQKNPTAFYLCASSIVRVNSGANVLTFGAGSRLTVL.

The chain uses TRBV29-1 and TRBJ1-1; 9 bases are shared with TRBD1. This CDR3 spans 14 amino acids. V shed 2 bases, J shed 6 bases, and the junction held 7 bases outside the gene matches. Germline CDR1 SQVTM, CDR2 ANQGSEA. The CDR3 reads CSVEPGQGGSEAFF. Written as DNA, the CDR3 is TGCAGCGTTGAACCGGGACAGGGTGGGTCTGAAGCTTTCTTT.

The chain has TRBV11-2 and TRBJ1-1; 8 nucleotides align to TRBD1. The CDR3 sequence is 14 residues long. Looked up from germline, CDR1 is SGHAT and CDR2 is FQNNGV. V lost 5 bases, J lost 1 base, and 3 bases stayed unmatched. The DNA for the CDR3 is TGTGCCAGCAGCGTCGGGACAGGGAACACTGAAGCTTTCTTT. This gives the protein CASSVGTGNTEAFF.

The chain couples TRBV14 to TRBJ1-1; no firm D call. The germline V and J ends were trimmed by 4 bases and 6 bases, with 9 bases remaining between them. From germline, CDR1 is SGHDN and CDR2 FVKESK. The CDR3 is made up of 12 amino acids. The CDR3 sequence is CASSPSPPEAFF. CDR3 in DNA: TGTGCCAGCAGCCCCTCCCCCCCTGAAGCTTTCTTT.

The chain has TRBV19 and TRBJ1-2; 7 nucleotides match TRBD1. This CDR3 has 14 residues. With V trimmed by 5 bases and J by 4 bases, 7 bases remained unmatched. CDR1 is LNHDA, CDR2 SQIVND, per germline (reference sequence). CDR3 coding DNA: TGTGCCAGTAGTGCGGGGACAGCCTCCTATGGCTACACCTTC. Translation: CASSAGTASYGYTF.

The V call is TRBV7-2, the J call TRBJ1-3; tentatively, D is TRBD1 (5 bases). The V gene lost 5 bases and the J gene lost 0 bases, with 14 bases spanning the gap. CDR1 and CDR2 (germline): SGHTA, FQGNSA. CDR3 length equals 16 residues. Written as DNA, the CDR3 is TGTGCCAGCAGCGCGGGACTCCAGAGCTCTGGAAACACCATATATTTT. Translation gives CASSAGLQSSGNTIYF.

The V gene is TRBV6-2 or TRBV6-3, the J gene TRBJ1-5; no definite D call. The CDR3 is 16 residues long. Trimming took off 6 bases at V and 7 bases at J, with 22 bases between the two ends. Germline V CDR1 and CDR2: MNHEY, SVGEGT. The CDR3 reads CASSPSGRIGGQPQHF. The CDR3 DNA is TGTGCCAGCAGCCCTTCTGGCAGGATTGGTGGACAGCCCCAGCATTTT.

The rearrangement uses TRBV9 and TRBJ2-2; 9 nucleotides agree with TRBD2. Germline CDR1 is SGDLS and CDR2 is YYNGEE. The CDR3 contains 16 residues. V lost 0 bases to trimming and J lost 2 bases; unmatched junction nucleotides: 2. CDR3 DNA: TGTGCCAGCAGCGTAGCCCTAGCGGGAAACACCGGGGAGCTGTTTTTT. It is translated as CASSVALAGNTGELFF.

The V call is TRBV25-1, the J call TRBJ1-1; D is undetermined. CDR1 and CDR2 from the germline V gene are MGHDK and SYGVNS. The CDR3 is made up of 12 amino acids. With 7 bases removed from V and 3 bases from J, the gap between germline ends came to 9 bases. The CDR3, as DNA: TGTGCCAGCACCCGGGGAGACACTGAAGCTTTCTTT. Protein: CASTRGDTEAFF.

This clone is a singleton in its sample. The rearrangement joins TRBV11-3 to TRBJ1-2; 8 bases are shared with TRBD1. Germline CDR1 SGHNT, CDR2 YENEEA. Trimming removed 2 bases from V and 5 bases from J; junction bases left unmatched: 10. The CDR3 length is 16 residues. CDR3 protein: CASSLRISQGVYGYTF. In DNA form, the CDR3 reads TGTGCCAGCAGCTTAAGGATATCACAGGGGGTTTATGGCTACACCTTC.

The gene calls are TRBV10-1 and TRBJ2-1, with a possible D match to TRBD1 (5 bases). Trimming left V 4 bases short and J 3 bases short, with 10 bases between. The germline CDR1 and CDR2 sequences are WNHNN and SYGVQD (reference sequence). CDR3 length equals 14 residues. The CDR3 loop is CASSVRGYYNEQFF. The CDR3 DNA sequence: TGCGCCAGCAGTGTTAGGGGCTACTACAATGAGCAGTTCTTC.